Included here is one T cell receptor beta chain sequence, with context. Its specificity is not known. This specimen comes from a study of synovial regulatory T cells in juvenile arthritis. Notes on the study in general: Inflammation-associated Treg cells in blood had less TCR diversity than the remaining blood Treg cells.

Patients were aged median approximately 12 years with disease lasting median roughly 7 years. Clones were read by immunoSEQ multiplex PCR, and TCRdb kept only the in-frame ones, dropping some. The specimen's table records roughly 9,800 clones. The CDR3 is 17 residues long. The nucleotide record is missing. Germline CDR1 and CDR2: MNHEY and SMNVEV (reference sequence). The specimen sequenced was Treg cells from blood. Subset defined: remaining (HLA-DR-negative) circulating blood Treg cells. The chain is built from TRBV27 and TRBJ2-3; with no DNA, the TCRdb D assignment of TRBD1 cannot be verified. This receptor was identified in a donor younger than 30 with juvenile idiopathic arthritis. CDR3 loop: CASSFLTGRLSTDTQYF.